The 24 T cell receptor beta chains presented below share a single source sample, sequenced in a study of shared T cell receptors in the human thymus. Libraries were prepared by immunoSEQ multiplex PCR; TCRdb keeps only in-frame clonotypes and omits some of them. This table holds 600,000 to 900,000 clones, approximately 83% found once. Another study also made use of these data, one on human thymus T cells.

Sequencing was done on a sample of thymocytes. Receptors originate from a girl less than two years old with a congenital heart defect.

The gene calls are TRBV11-2 and TRBJ2-2, with D perhaps TRBD1 (6 bases). Germline V gene sequence: CDR1 SGHAT, CDR2 FQNNGV. The CDR3 is made up of 16 amino acids. V lost 4 bases to trimming and J lost 1 base, with 13 bases between them. CDR3 loop: CASSSTPGQNTGELFF. Written as DNA, the CDR3 is TGTGCCAGCAGCTCGACGCCGGGACAGAACACCGGGGAGCTGTTTTTT.

The chain joins TRBV27 to TRBJ1-1, with a weak D call TRBD1 (5 bases). Germline-derived CDR1 and CDR2 are MNHEY and SMNVEV (reference sequence). V was shortened by 3 bases and J by 0 bases, with 14 bases between the two germline ends. This CDR3 is built from 16 residues. The CDR3 DNA reads as TGTGCCAGCAGTTTCCTTCCCCGACAGATGAACACTGAAGCTTTCTTT. This sequence encodes CASSFLPRQMNTEAFF.

V gene TRBV4-3 combines with J gene TRBJ1-1; D perhaps matches TRBD1 (5 bases). Trimming pared 1 base from V and 0 bases from J, leaving 30 bases between. Germline CDR1 is LGHNA and CDR2 is YSLEER. The CDR3 runs 22 residues. The CDR3 loop is CASSQVAVELGRAQFLNTEAFF. CDR3 DNA: TGCGCCAGCAGCCAAGTCGCGGTCGAATTAGGCAGGGCCCAATTCCTGAACACTGAAGCTTTCTTT.

The rearrangement links TRBV4-1 to TRBJ1-2; D is unresolved. Between the trimmed V and J ends, which lost 0 bases and 4 bases, there was a span of 12 bases. The germline gives CDR1 MGHRA, CDR2 YSYEKL. The CDR3 sequence is 15 residues long. The DNA of the CDR3 is TGCGCCAGCAGCCAAGACGCACCCTCGGGCTATGGCTACACCTTC. Translation: CASSQDAPSGYGYTF.

A remark on this clone: Because the CDR3's place on the DNA is in doubt, the DNA is left out and the CDR3 is given as listed by TCRdb. This chain joins TRBV5-4 and TRBJ1-2; the tabulated D call, TRBD1, remains unverified against the DNA. Germline values: CDR1 SGHNT, CDR2 YYREEE (reference sequence). With termini counted, the CDR3 has 11 amino acids. CDR3 residues: CASSFGPGYTF.

The chain employs TRBV14 and TRBJ2-1, with TRBD2 matching over 9 bases. Germline values: CDR1 SGHDN, CDR2 FVKESK. The trim removed 8 bases at V and 3 bases at J, leaving 11 bases unmatched. This CDR3 comprises 16 residues. The DNA of the CDR3 is TGTGCCAGCGGGATGTGGCGGGGGGGTGTCTACAATGAGCAGTTCTTC. Translation: CASGMWRGGVYNEQFF.

J is TRBJ1-3 and V is TRBV6-6; D unresolved. Between the trimmed V and J ends, which lost 6 bases and 0 bases, there was a span of 9 bases. Per the germline V gene, CDR1 is MNHNY and CDR2 is SVGAGI (reference sequence). This CDR3 has 14 amino acids. This CDR3 is CASRPPSSGNTIYF. The CDR3 region has the DNA TGTGCCAGCAGACCGCCCAGCTCTGGAAACACCATATATTTT.

V usage is TRBV18 and J usage is TRBJ2-7; no definite D call. V gave up 5 bases and J gave up 7 bases, with 30 bases separating them. Germline V lookup: CDR1 KGHSH, CDR2 LQKENI. The CDR3 consists of 18 residues. This CDR3 is CASSLKLPQVPNPLEQYF. The CDR3 DNA is TGTGCCAGCTCATTAAAACTCCCGCAGGTTCCGAACCCTTTGGAGCAGTACTTC. Drawing the rest from reference TRBV18 and TRBJ2-7, the complete variable domain is NAGVMQNPRHLVRRRGQEARLRCSPMKGHSHVYWYRQLPEEGLKFMVYLQKENIIDESGMPKERFSAEFPKEGPSILRIQQVVRGDSAAYFCASSLKLPQVPNPLEQYFGPGTRLTVT.

The chain has TRBV6-5 and TRBJ1-2; D gene unclear. This CDR3 contains 14 residues. Trimming removed 2 bases from V and 2 bases from J, with 9 bases in between. Germline values: CDR1 MNHEY, CDR2 SVGAGI. The CDR3 DNA is TGTGCCAGCAGTTACCGTAACGGGAACTATGGCTACACCTTC. Encoded protein: CASSYRNGNYGYTF.

The chain has TRBV11-1 and TRBJ2-7; no firm D call. In germline, CDR1 is SGHAT, CDR2 FQDESV (reference sequence). Trimming removed 3 bases from V and 2 bases from J, with 8 bases in between. CDR3 length: 13 amino acids. This chain's CDR3 is CASSFFVPYEQYF. CDR3 nucleotide sequence: TGTGCCAGCAGCTTTTTCGTTCCCTACGAGCAGTACTTC.

The genes are TRBV9 and TRBJ2-1, with a tentative D call TRBD1 (5 bases). Germline loops: CDR1 SGDLS, CDR2 YYNGEE. Trimming took 2 bases from V and 6 from J, leaving 12 bases between them. This CDR3 contains 14 residues. The CDR3 is CASSVWGQGNEQFF. The CDR3 coding sequence is TGTGCCAGCAGCGTGTGGGGCCAGGGCAATGAGCAGTTCTTC.

The chain employs TRBV4-1 and TRBJ1-1; perhaps TRBD1 as D (6 bases). Trimming took 4 bases from V and 3 from J, leaving 12 bases between them. CDR1 is MGHRA and CDR2 is YSYEKL in the germline V gene. This CDR3 spans 14 amino acids. CDR3 loop: CASSPKGGYTEAFF. The DNA of the CDR3 is TGCGCCAGCAGCCCAAAGGGGGGGTACACTGAAGCTTTCTTT.

The V call is TRBV15, the J call TRBJ1-2, with TRBD1 identical over 9 bases. The V gene end was trimmed by 3 bases and the J gene end by 6 bases; junction bases not matched to a gene: 17. The CDR3 consists of 18 residues. Germline V gene sequence: CDR1 LNHNV, CDR2 YYDKDF (reference sequence). The CDR3: CATSRGMSQTGGLDGYTF. DNA for the CDR3: TGTGCCACCAGCAGGGGGATGAGCCAAACAGGGGGCCTTGATGGCTACACCTTC.

The chain links TRBV7-2 to TRBJ2-2; the D is unclear. The germline V gene encodes CDR1 SGHTA and CDR2 FQGNSA. The CDR3 runs 16 residues. Trimming shortened V by 1 base and J by 5 bases, and 14 bases separated the two germline ends. The CDR3 DNA is TGTGCCAGCAGCTTAGTAAACGGGTGGTGGACCGGGGAGCTGTTTTTT. It translates to CASSLVNGWWTGELFF.

This chain joins TRBV30 and TRBJ1-4, with 7 bases that match TRBD1. CDR1 is GTSNPN, CDR2 SVGIG, per germline (reference sequence). This CDR3 comprises 16 residues. J lost 4 bases, V lost 3 bases, and 11 bases had no gene match. For the CDR3, the DNA is TGTGCCTGGAGGGGTAAGGGGGCGGCGGATAATGAAAAACTGTTTTTT. It yields the protein CAWRGKGAADNEKLFF.

The chain couples TRBV6-1 to TRBJ2-7; D ambiguous. Germline V gene lookup returns CDR1 MNHNS and CDR2 SASEGT. Trimming pared 1 base from V and 3 bases from J, leaving 13 bases between. This CDR3 is built from 15 residues. The CDR3, as DNA: TGTGCCAGCAGTGAAGGTAAGGAGAACTTCTACGAGCAGTACTTC. This translates into CASSEGKENFYEQYF.

The gene calls are TRBV6-1 and TRBJ1-1, with D tentatively TRBD1 (5 bases). Germline assignment: CDR1 MNHNS and CDR2 SASEGT. The V and J ends lost 2 bases and 4 bases respectively, with 14 bases between them. The CDR3 spans 15 residues. The CDR3 DNA reads TGTGCCAGCAGTGAACAGGGAGGGGTGGGCACTGAAGCTTTCTTT. Translating it yields CASSEQGGVGTEAFF.

V usage is TRBV19 and J usage is TRBJ1-5, with 10 nucleotides matching TRBD1. V shed 7 bases and J 0 bases; nucleotides not matched to a gene: 6. CDR1 is LNHDA and CDR2 is SQIVND in the germline V gene (reference sequence). The CDR3 runs 16 residues. Here the CDR3 DNA reads TGTGCCAGTACTGACAGGGGGCGGGATAGCAATCAGCCCCAGCATTTT. Amino acids: CASTDRGRDSNQPQHF.

The rearrangement uses TRBV2 and TRBJ1-2; D remains ambiguous. The V end lost 8 bases, the J end lost 9 bases, and 10 bases lay between the germline ends. Germline V gene sequence: CDR1 SNHLY, CDR2 FYNNEI. The CDR3 is 10 amino acids. The CDR3 DNA is TGTGCCAGCGCGCCCTTCAGCTACACCTTC. This translates into CASAPFSYTF.

This chain connects TRBV2 to TRBJ1-1, with 10 nucleotides matching TRBD1. V dropped 5 bases and J dropped 0; count of bases not matched to a gene: 9. This CDR3 is 17 amino acids long. CDR1 SNHLY and CDR2 FYNNEI come from the germline V gene. CDR3 DNA sequence: TGTGCCAGCAGTTGGACAGGGGGGGCCCAGTTGAACACTGAAGCTTTCTTT. This gives the protein CASSWTGGAQLNTEAFF.

The chain couples TRBV10-3 to TRBJ1-2; D perhaps matches TRBD1 (6 bases). V lost 5 bases and J lost 0, with 13 bases in between. This CDR3 comprises 15 residues. Germline lookup yields CDR1 ENHRY and CDR2 SYGVKD. The CDR3 region has the DNA TGTGCCATCAGTCTCAAACAGGGCGCTAACTATGGCTACACCTTC. Protein product: CAISLKQGANYGYTF.

This chain links TRBV10-3 with TRBJ1-2; D gene uncertain. The CDR3 loop spans 12 amino acids. CDR1 ENHRY and CDR2 SYGVKD come from the germline V gene. V lost 10 bases and J lost 2, with 11 bases in between. The CDR3 nucleotides are TGTGCCACAGGTTGCCACAACTATGGCTACACCTTC. This encodes CATGCHNYGYTF.

The chain is built from TRBV5-1 and TRBJ1-1; maybe TRBD1 (6 bases). The CDR3 is made up of 13 amino acids. Trimming removed 0 bases at V and 11 bases at J, with 14 bases between. From germline, CDR1 is SGHRS and CDR2 YFSETQ. The CDR3 protein is CASSLEGDRAAFF. The CDR3 nucleotides are TGCGCCAGCAGCTTGGAGGGGGACCGGGCGGCTTTCTTT. The full variable domain, with the rest looked up from reference TRBV5-1 and TRBJ1-1, is KAGVTQTPRYLIKTRGQQVTLSCSPISGHRSVSWYQQTPGQGLQFLFEYFSETQRNKGNFPGRFSGRQFSNSRSEMNVSTLELGDSALYLCASSLEGDRAAFFGQGTRLTVV.

V gene TRBV27 combines with J gene TRBJ2-2; 7 bases are a match to TRBD1. The germline V gene has CDR1 MNHEY and CDR2 SMNVEV (reference sequence). There are 20 residues in the CDR3. The trim removed 5 bases at V and 1 base at J, leaving 19 bases unmatched. CDR3 coding DNA: TGTGCCAGCAGTCTTAAGCCGGGACAGCGAGACCGATTGAACACCGGGGAGCTGTTTTTT. Its protein product is CASSLKPGQRDRLNTGELFF.